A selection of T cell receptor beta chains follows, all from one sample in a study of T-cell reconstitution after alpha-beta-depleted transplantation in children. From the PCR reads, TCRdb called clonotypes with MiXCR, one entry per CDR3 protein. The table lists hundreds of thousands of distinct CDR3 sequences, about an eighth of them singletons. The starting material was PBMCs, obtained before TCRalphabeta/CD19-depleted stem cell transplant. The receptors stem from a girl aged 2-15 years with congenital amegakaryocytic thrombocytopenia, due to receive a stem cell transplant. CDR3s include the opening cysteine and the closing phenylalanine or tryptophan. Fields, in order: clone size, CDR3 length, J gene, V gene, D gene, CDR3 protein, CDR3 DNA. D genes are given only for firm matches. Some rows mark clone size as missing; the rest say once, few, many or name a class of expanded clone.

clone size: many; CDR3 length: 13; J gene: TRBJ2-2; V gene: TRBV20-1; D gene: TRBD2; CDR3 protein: CSFLAANTGELFF; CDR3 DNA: TGCAGTTTTCTAGCGGCGAACACCGGGGAGCTGTTTTTT
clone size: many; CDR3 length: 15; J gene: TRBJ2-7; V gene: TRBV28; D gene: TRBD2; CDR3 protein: CASSPPSGGSYEQYF; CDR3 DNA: TGTGCCAGCAGTCCACCTAGCGGGGGTTCCTACGAGCAGTACTTC
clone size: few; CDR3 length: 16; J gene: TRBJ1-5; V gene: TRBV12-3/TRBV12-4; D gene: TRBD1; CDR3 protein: CASRPRDSAWNQPQHF; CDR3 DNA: TGTGCCAGCAGACCTAGGGACAGCGCATGGAATCAGCCCCAGCATTTT
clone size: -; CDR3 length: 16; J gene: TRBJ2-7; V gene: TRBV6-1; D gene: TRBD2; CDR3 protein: CASRGIRTSVRNEQYF; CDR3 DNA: TGTGCCAGCAGGGGGATCAGGACTAGCGTAAGAAACGAGCAGTACTTC
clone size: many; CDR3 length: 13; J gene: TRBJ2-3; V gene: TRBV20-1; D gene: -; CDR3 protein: CSARSDAWDAQYF; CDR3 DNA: TGCAGTGCTAGATCGGACGCTTGGGACGCGCAGTATTTT
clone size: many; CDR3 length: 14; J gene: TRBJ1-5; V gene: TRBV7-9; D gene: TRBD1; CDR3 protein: CASSSWDRNQPQHF; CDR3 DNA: TGTGCCAGCAGCTCATGGGACAGAAATCAGCCCCAGCATTTT
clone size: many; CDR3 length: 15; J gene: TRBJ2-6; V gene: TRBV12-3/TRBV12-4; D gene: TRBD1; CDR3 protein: CASRNDRAGANVLTF; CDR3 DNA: TGTGCCAGCAGAAATGACAGGGCTGGGGCCAACGTCCTGACTTTC
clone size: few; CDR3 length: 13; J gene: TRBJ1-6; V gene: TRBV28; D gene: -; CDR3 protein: CASSDPPYSPLHF; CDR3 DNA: TGTGCCAGCAGCGACCCCCCATATTCACCCCTCCACTTT
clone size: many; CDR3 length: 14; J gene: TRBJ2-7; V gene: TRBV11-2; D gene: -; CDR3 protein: CASSLGAGSYEQYF; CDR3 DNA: TGTGCCAGCAGCTTAGGTGCGGGCTCCTACGAGCAGTACTTC
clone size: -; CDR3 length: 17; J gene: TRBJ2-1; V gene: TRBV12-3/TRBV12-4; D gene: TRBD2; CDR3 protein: CASSLIIGGDPYNEQFF; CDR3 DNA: TGTGCCAGCAGTTTAATTATTGGGGGGGACCCTTACAATGAGCAGTTCTTC
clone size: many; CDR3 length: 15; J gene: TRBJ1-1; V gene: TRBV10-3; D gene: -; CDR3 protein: CAISAPEPGRTEAFF; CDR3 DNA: TGTGCCATCAGTGCTCCCGAGCCAGGGAGGACTGAAGCTTTCTTT
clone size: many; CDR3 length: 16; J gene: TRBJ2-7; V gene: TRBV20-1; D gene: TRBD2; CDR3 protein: CSASLGAGTSHYEQYF; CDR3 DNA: TGCAGTGCTAGTCTAGGGGCTGGGACTAGTCATTACGAGCAGTACTTC
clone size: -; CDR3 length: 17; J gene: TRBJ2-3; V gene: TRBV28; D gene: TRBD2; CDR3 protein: CASSPAAGGSYTDTQYF; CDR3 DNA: TGTGCCAGCAGTCCCGCGGCGGGAGGGTCCTACACAGATACGCAGTATTTT
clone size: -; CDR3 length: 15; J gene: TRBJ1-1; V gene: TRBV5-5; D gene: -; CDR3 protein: CASSFSGQTNTEAFF; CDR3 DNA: TGTGCCAGCAGCTTTTCTGGGCAGACGAACACTGAAGCTTTCTTT
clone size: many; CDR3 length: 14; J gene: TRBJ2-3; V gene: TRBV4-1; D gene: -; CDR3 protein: CASSPERGTDTQYF; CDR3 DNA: TGCGCCAGCAGCCCTGAGCGGGGCACAGATACGCAGTATTTT
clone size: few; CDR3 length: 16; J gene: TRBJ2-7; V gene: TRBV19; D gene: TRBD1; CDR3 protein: CASSIAGTGGPYEQYF; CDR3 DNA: TGTGCCAGTAGTATCGCGGGGACAGGGGGACCCTACGAGCAGTACTTC
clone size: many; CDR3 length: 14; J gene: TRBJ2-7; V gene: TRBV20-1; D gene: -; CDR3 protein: CSARAKANSYEQYF; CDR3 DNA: TGCAGTGCTAGAGCGAAGGCTAACAGCTACGAGCAGTACTTC
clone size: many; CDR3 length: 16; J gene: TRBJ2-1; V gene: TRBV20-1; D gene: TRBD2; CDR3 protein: CSARLSSGSSYNEQFF; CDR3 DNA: TGCAGTGCTAGATTGTCGAGCGGGAGCTCCTACAATGAGCAGTTCTTC
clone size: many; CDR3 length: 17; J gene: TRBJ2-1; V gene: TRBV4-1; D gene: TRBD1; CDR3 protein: CASSQRKTGGASNEQFF; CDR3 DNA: TGCGCCAGCAGCCAGAGGAAGACAGGGGGCGCTTCCAATGAGCAGTTCTTC
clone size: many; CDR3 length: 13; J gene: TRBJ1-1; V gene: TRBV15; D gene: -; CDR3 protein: CATSRTRVTEAFF; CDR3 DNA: TGTGCCACCAGCAGGACAAGGGTCACTGAAGCTTTCTTT
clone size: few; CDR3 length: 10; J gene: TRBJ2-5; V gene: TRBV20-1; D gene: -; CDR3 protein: CSALRETQYF; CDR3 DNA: TGCAGCGCCCTACGAGAGACCCAGTACTTC
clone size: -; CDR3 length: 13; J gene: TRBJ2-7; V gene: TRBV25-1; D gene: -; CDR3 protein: CASSEYGDYEQYF; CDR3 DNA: TGTGCCAGCAGTGAATATGGGGATTACGAGCAGTACTTC
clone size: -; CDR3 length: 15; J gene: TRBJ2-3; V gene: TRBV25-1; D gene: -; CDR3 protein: CASSPDRTSTDTQYF; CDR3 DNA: TGTGCCAGCAGCCCAGACAGAACTAGCACAGATACGCAGTATTTT
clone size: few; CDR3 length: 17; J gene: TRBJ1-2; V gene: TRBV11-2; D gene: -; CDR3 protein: CASSLDVLGRNNYGYTF; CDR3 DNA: TGTGCCAGCAGCTTAGATGTTCTAGGACGGAATAATTATGGCTACACCTTC